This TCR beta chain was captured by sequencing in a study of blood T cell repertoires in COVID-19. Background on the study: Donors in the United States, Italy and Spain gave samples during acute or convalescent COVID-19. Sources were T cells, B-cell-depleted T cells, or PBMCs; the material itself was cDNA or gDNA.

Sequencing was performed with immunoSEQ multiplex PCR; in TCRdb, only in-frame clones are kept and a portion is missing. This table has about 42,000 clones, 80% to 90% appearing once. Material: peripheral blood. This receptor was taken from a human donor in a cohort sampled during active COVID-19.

CDR3 protein: CASSLFFRDRTYEQYF. CDR3 sequence (DNA): TGTGCCAGCAGCTTGTTTTTTCGGGACAGGACCTACGAGCAGTACTTC. The chain joins TRBV5-6 to TRBJ2-7; 8 nucleotides match TRBD1. Looked up from germline, CDR1 is SGHDT and CDR2 is YYEEEE. Losses at the gene ends were 1 base for V and 2 bases for J; bases not matched to a gene: 8. The CDR3 runs to 16 residues.